This paragraph reports one T cell receptor beta chain. Its antigen is currently unknown. Sequencing used immunoSEQ v3.0 at survey level. Assay used: immunoSEQ multiplex PCR; TCRdb lists only in-frame clones, some missing. The sample includes about 40,000 clones, 86% of them seen just once. The CDR3 consists of 15 residues. Germline values: CDR1 MDHEN, CDR2 SYDVKM. V trimming: 3 bases; J trimming: 0 bases; junction bases outside the gene matches: 5. The data stem from a study of long-term antiretroviral therapy in people with HIV. Findings and caveats of the study: Adherence to ART, viral resistance and therapy changes lacked any data.

This chain links TRBV28 with TRBJ2-7, with TRBD1 matching 7 bases. The material sequenced was unsorted PBMCs, taken 1.2 years after starting antiretroviral therapy. The TCR sequence derives from a woman in her forties or fifties with HIV. CDR3 loop: CASSFPGGPSYEQYF. The CDR3 nucleotides are TGTGCCAGCAGTTTCCCAGGGGGACCCTCCTACGAGCAGTACTTC. Combining the CDR3 with reference TRBV28 and TRBJ2-7 gives the whole variable domain DVKVTQSSRYLVKRTGEKVFLECVQDMDHENMFWYRQDPGLGLRLIYFSYDVKMKEKGDIPEGYSVSREKKERFSLILESASTNQTSMYLCASSFPGGPSYEQYFGPGTRLTVT.